A selection of T cell receptor beta chains follows, all from one sample in a study of blood T cell repertoires in COVID-19. Sequencing was performed with immunoSEQ multiplex PCR; in TCRdb, only in-frame clones are kept and a portion is missing. Here the sample spans roughly 79,000 clones, roughly 82% being singletons. Sequencing input: peripheral blood. The receptors derive from a human donor in a cohort sampled during active COVID-19. The conserved cysteine and the conserved F or W are not part of the CDR3 here.

J	V	CDR3
TRBJ2-7	TRBV4-2	ASSQKRGQGFDEQY
TRBJ2-7	TRBV4-2	ASSLTSGTSSYEQY
TRBJ2-6	TRBV2	ASSRAPGANVLT
TRBJ1-4	TRBV6-1	ASSEQGSTNEKLF
TRBJ1-5	TRBV19	ASSGPTGVGQPQH
TRBJ2-2	TRBV7-9	ASSLSLTTSPGELF
TRBJ1-2	TRBV6-4	ASSEGLWRGYT
TRBJ1-5	TRBV5-8	ASDQGQGSNQPQH
TRBJ1-2	TRBV6-5	ASTEAGDSYGYT
TRBJ1-2	TRBV18	ASTPDSYGYT
TRBJ2-1	TRBV11-3	ASSRSMGGGGGEQF
TRBJ2-5	TRBV6-6	ASSPWDFQETQY
TRBJ1-5	TRBV11-2	ASSARAGAPNQPQH
TRBJ1-3	TRBV18	ASSPQGASGNTIY
TRBJ1-1	TRBV3-1/TRBV3-2	ASSHLGGGNTEAF
TRBJ2-3	TRBV6-2/TRBV6-3	ASSYTSSGGLATQY
TRBJ1-5	TRBV7-3	ASSLRGHQPQH
TRBJ1-6	TRBV21-1	ASRFRKINSPLH
TRBJ1-5	TRBV5-6	ASSLEGGPVQPQH
TRBJ1-5	TRBV6-6	ASSYSTGASNQPQH
TRBJ1-2	TRBV29-1	SVLRGQEAGYT
TRBJ1-2	TRBV18	ASSPLKDSSYGYT
TRBJ2-7	TRBV19	ASNQGGHEQY
TRBJ2-1	TRBV19	ASSIVTSGGGEQF
TRBJ1-5	TRBV2	ASRPGLGGEQPQH